The T cell receptor beta chain described here comes from a study of T cells in Graves' hyperthyroidism and ophthalmopathy. This clonotype occurred many times. Amplification of TCR beta CDR3 regions used RNA as the template. The HTBI primer set served for first-round RT-PCR of the TCR CDR3. Each CDR3 protein gets one entry after TCRdb re-called the multiplex PCR reads with MiXCR. The repertoire holds around 250,000 distinct CDR3 sequences, with about 14% as singletons. CDR1 and CDR2 from the germline V gene are SQVTM and ANQGSEA. This CDR3 contains 14 residues. The germline V and J ends were trimmed by 0 bases and 6 bases, with 13 bases remaining between them.

The chain combines TRBV29-1 with TRBJ2-3; D remains unclear. The sample consisted of blood. The TCR was taken from a woman aged 40 to 49 with Graves' hyperthyroidism that later progressed to Graves' ophthalmopathy. The CDR3 loop reads CSVEERVVGDTQYF. In DNA form, the CDR3 reads TGCAGCGTTGAAGAAAGGGTTGTCGGGGATACGCAGTATTTT.